The 25 T cell receptor beta chains reported below all come from one sample, sequenced in a study of TIL therapy for anti-PD-1-resistant metastatic lung cancer. Sequencing used immunoSEQ v3. Assay: immunoSEQ multiplex PCR; the TCRdb copy retains only in-frame clones and omits some. This sample has around 55,000 clones, with 70% to 90% found just once. Time point specified: pre-treatment sample, taken before nivolumab and TIL therapy. The material sequenced was blood, taken at baseline. Receptor source: a person between 25 and 80 years old with non-small cell lung cancer.

The chain employs TRBV6-1 and TRBJ1-1; D gene ambiguous. There are 16 residues in the CDR3. V was shortened by 2 bases and J by 4 bases, with 17 bases between the two germline ends. Per the germline V gene, CDR1 is MNHNS and CDR2 is SASEGT. CDR3 DNA: TGTGCCAGCAGTGAACCCGGGAGCTCCCGGGGCACTGAAGCTTTCTTT. Its protein is CASSEPGSSRGTEAFF.

The gene calls are TRBV4-1 and TRBJ2-2, with 8 positions matching TRBD1. Germline-derived CDR1 and CDR2 are MGHRA and YSYEKL. This CDR3 comprises 15 residues. V dropped 5 bases and J dropped 7; count of bases not matched to a gene: 9. The CDR3 DNA reads TGCGCCAGCAGCATATGGCAGGGGGCCGGCGGGGAGCTGTTTTTT. It specifies CASSIWQGAGGELFF.

The V gene is TRBV29-1, the J gene TRBJ2-1; D possibly corresponds to TRBD2 (6 bases). The CDR3 loop spans 15 amino acids. The V end was cut by 3 bases, the J end by 10 bases, with 22 bases between. CDR1 is SQVTM, CDR2 ANQGSEA, per germline. CDR3 protein: CSVETSGRRSGEQFF. CDR3 DNA: TGCAGCGTTGAGACAAGTGGGAGGAGGAGCGGAGAGCAGTTCTTC.

The chain combines TRBV2 with TRBJ2-5, with 11 bases lining up with TRBD1. Germline CDR1 and CDR2: SNHLY and FYNNEI. With V trimmed by 6 bases and J by 5 bases, 5 bases remained unmatched. CDR3 size: 14 residues. The DNA of the CDR3 is TGTGCCAGCAGGGGGACAGGGGGAACGGAGACCCAGTACTTC. Residues: CASRGTGGTETQYF. Full variable domain (missing parts from reference TRBV2 and TRBJ2-5): EPEVTQTPSHQVTQMGQEVILRCVPISNHLYFYWYRQILGQKVEFLVSFYNNEISEKSEIFDDQFSVERPDGSNFTLKIRSTKLEDSAMYFCASRGTGGTETQYFGPGTRLLVL.

Comments on this clone: One end of the junction fails to match germline, which may point to a read error. The V and J genes are TRBV7-2 and TRBJ2-7; 9 bases are shared with TRBD2. This CDR3 is built from 15 residues. Germline-derived CDR1 and CDR2 are SGHTA and FQGNSA. The CDR3 loop is CASSVAGASSYEQYF. The CDR3 coding sequence is TGTGCCAGCAGCGTAGCGGGAGCCAGCTCCTACGAGCAGTACTTC. Full variable domain (remainder filled in from reference TRBV7-2 and TRBJ2-7): GAGVSQSPSNKVTEKGKDVELRCDPISGHTALYWYRQSLGQGLEFLIYFQGNSAPDKSGLPSDRFSAERTGGSVSTLTIQRTQQEDSAVYLCASSVAGASSYEQYFGPGTRLTVT.

This rearrangement joins TRBV29-1 to TRBJ2-2; D possibly corresponds to TRBD2 (6 bases). The V gene's germline CDR1 is SQVTM and CDR2 ANQGSEA. V lost 2 bases and J 3 bases, leaving 10 bases between the germline ends. The CDR3 covers 14 residues. The CDR3 protein is CSVESSGHTGELFF. CDR3 coding DNA: TGCAGCGTTGAATCCAGCGGGCACACCGGGGAGCTGTTTTTT.

The chain carries TRBV28 and TRBJ2-7, with D maybe TRBD2 (5 bases). The CDR3 contains 14 residues. Trimming removed 3 bases at V and 1 base at J, with 10 bases between. From germline, CDR1 is MDHEN and CDR2 SYDVKM. Here the CDR3 DNA reads TGTGCCAGCAGTTTGGGCAGAGGGTCCTACGAGCAGTACTTC. This sequence encodes CASSLGRGSYEQYF.

V usage is TRBV24-1 and J usage is TRBJ2-3; 8 bases align to TRBD2. CDR3 size: 17 residues. The J segment lost 2 bases and the V segment lost 2 bases, leaving 8 bases of the junction unmatched. Germline V gene lookup returns CDR1 KGHDR and CDR2 SFDVKD. The CDR3 DNA follows: TGTGCCACCAGTGATTCTGTAGGACTAGCCTCCACAGATACGCAGTATTTT. It encodes CATSDSVGLASTDTQYF.

V gene TRBV7-9 combines with J gene TRBJ2-1; a weak D match, TRBD1 (5 bases). Germline V lookup: CDR1 SEHNR, CDR2 FQNEAQ (reference sequence). V lost 7 bases to trimming and J lost 2 bases, with 12 bases between them. The CDR3 length is 14 residues. Written as DNA, the CDR3 is TGTGCCAGCAAGGCAGGGAACCCCTACAATGAGCAGTTCTTC. As protein: CASKAGNPYNEQFF.

This clone has more than one count but fewer than ten. V is TRBV7-9 and J is TRBJ1-4, with D maybe TRBD1 (6 bases). CDR1 and CDR2 (germline): SEHNR, FQNEAQ (reference sequence). V was clipped by 2 bases and J by 0 bases, with 13 bases between them. The length of the CDR3 is 17 residues. CDR3 in DNA: TGTGCCAGCAGCTTAAGGGGGGGATATTCAACTAATGAAAAACTGTTTTTT. It specifies CASSLRGGYSTNEKLFF.

The sample holds one count of this clone. The gene calls are TRBV28 and TRBJ2-7; 12 bases agree with TRBD2. CDR1 is MDHEN, CDR2 SYDVKM, per germline. V was pared by 5 bases and J by 3 bases, with 5 bases of the junction left unmatched. CDR3 length: 15 residues. The CDR3 sequence is CASSPLAGGYYEQYF. CDR3 coding DNA: TGTGCCAGCAGTCCCCTAGCGGGAGGGTACTACGAGCAGTACTTC.

V and J are TRBV4-1 and TRBJ1-5, with D unresolved. CDR3 length: 15 amino acids. From germline, CDR1 is MGHRA and CDR2 YSYEKL. V lost 4 bases and J 0 bases, leaving 10 bases between the germline ends. The CDR3 DNA reads TGCGCCAGCAGCCCAGACGCGTCTAGCAATCAGCCCCAGCATTTT. Protein sequence: CASSPDASSNQPQHF.

This clone was seen a few times. V gene TRBV7-2 combines with J gene TRBJ2-3, with D possibly matching TRBD1 (5 bases). Germline V gene lookup returns CDR1 SGHTA and CDR2 FQGNSA. The CDR3 is 16 residues long. V was clipped by 1 base and J by 0 bases, with 11 bases between them. The CDR3 region has the DNA TGTGCCAGCAGCTTAGTTGGTCCAGGGAGCACAGATACGCAGTATTTT. This translates into CASSLVGPGSTDTQYF.

For the CDR3, the DNA is TGTGCCAGCCAAGGGGGCGCTGACTACGAGCAGTACTTC. Protein product: CASQGGADYEQYF. J is TRBJ2-7 and V is TRBV28; 7 nucleotides align to TRBD1. The CDR3 runs to 13 residues. The germline CDR1 and CDR2 sequences are MDHEN and SYDVKM. J was trimmed by 3 bases and V by 8 bases; bases with no gene match: 7.

This clone was recorded once. The rearrangement links TRBV7-6 to TRBJ2-3; D may be TRBD1 or TRBD2 (6 bases each). Germline V gene sequence: CDR1 SGHVS, CDR2 FNYEAQ. The ends were cut back, 1 base at V and 4 bases at J, with 15 bases in the middle. This CDR3 region has 16 residues. The CDR3 loop is CASSLDNKGGSDTQYF. The CDR3 bases are TGTGCCAGCAGCTTAGATAATAAGGGGGGCTCAGATACGCAGTATTTT.

The chain is built from TRBV6-5 and TRBJ1-4; 8 bases agree with TRBD1. This CDR3 comprises 14 residues. Germline V CDR1 and CDR2: MNHEY, SVGAGI. Losses at the gene ends were 6 bases for V and 8 bases for J; bases not matched to a gene: 8. For the CDR3, the DNA is TGTGCCAGCAGCCCAGGGGGCATTTCAGAAAAACTGTTTTTT. This sequence encodes CASSPGGISEKLFF.

In its sample, this clone was seen once. V gene TRBV5-1 combines with J gene TRBJ1-2, with a possible D match to TRBD1 (5 bases). This CDR3 has 13 amino acids. Germline values: CDR1 SGHRS, CDR2 YFSETQ. V lost 6 bases and J lost 4, with 13 bases in between. The CDR3 DNA reads TGCGCCAGCACCATCAGCGGGGGCTATGGCTACACCTTC. Protein product: CASTISGGYGYTF.

The rearrangement uses TRBV6-6 and TRBJ1-2; 9 bases align to TRBD1. Unmatched junction bases numbered 2, after V lost 2 bases and J lost 4 bases. The germline gives CDR1 MNHNY, CDR2 SVGAGI (reference sequence). The CDR3 is made up of 14 amino acids. The CDR3 reads CASSYEQGAYGYTF. The CDR3 region has the DNA TGTGCCAGCAGTTACGAACAGGGGGCCTATGGCTACACCTTC.

This CDR3 is CASSLLDSFSNEQFF. The CDR3 nucleotides read TGTGCCAGCAGTTTACTCGACAGTTTCAGCAATGAGCAGTTCTTC. The rearrangement uses TRBV27 and TRBJ2-1; a possible D gene is TRBD1 (5 bases). Germline V CDR1 and CDR2: MNHEY, SMNVEV (reference sequence). The length of the CDR3 is 15 residues. Trimming cost V 2 bases and J 6 bases, with 14 bases left between them.

The rearrangement joins TRBV20-1 to TRBJ2-7; D is unresolved. Trimming left V 3 bases short and J 5 bases short, with 14 bases between. The CDR3 runs 13 residues. Germline loops: CDR1 DFQATT, CDR2 SNEGSKA (reference sequence). CDR3: CSASWAGGHEQYF. CDR3 in DNA: TGCAGTGCTAGTTGGGCAGGTGGCCACGAGCAGTACTTC.

The gene calls are TRBV4-1 and TRBJ1-2; maybe TRBD1 (6 bases). Trimming cost V 2 bases and J 8 bases, with 18 bases left between them. There are 15 residues in the CDR3. Germline V CDR1 and CDR2: MGHRA, YSYEKL. Written as DNA, the CDR3 is TGCGCCAGCAGCCAATTTTGGCCGGGGGCGAGAGGCTACACCTTC. It codes for CASSQFWPGARGYTF.

The chain uses TRBV5-1 and TRBJ1-2; D is unclear. Germline V CDR1 and CDR2: SGHRS, YFSETQ. V was clipped by 2 bases and J by 0 bases, with 8 bases between them. The CDR3 totals 14 residues. This CDR3 reads CASSLLPANYGYTF. DNA of the CDR3: TGCGCCAGCAGCTTACTACCCGCTAACTATGGCTACACCTTC.

The chain joins TRBV7-6 to TRBJ2-1, with TRBD2 matching 10 bases. V gave up 2 bases and J gave up 6 bases; unmatched junction bases: 7. Germline assignment: CDR1 SGHVS and CDR2 FNYEAQ. This CDR3 spans 16 amino acids. The CDR3 spells CASSLSLAGAINEQFF. CDR3 bases: TGTGCCAGCAGCTTATCCCTAGCGGGAGCGATCAATGAGCAGTTCTTC. Full variable domain (rest looked up from reference TRBV7-6 and TRBJ2-1): GAGVSQSPRYKVTKRGQDVALRCDPISGHVSLYWYRQALGQGPEFLTYFNYEAQQDKSGLPNDRFSAERPEGSISTLTIQRTEQRDSAMYRCASSLSLAGAINEQFFGPGTRLTVL.

The V gene is TRBV19, the J gene TRBJ1-5, with D perhaps matching TRBD1 (5 bases). Between the trimmed V and J ends, which lost 6 bases and 6 bases, there was a span of 15 bases. The CDR3 is made up of 14 amino acids. Germline loops: CDR1 LNHDA, CDR2 SQIVND (reference sequence). The CDR3 region has the DNA TGTGCCAGTAGACTTCAGGGTGGTGGTCAGCCCCAGCATTTT. Its translation is CASRLQGGGQPQHF.

The chain joins TRBV12-3 or TRBV12-4 to TRBJ1-1; D gene unclear. This CDR3 comprises 13 residues. Deletions cut 3 bases from V and 6 bases from J, with 11 bases between. CDR3 region: CASSLRAIAEAFF. The CDR3 bases are TGTGCCAGCAGTTTGCGGGCTATCGCTGAAGCTTTCTTT.